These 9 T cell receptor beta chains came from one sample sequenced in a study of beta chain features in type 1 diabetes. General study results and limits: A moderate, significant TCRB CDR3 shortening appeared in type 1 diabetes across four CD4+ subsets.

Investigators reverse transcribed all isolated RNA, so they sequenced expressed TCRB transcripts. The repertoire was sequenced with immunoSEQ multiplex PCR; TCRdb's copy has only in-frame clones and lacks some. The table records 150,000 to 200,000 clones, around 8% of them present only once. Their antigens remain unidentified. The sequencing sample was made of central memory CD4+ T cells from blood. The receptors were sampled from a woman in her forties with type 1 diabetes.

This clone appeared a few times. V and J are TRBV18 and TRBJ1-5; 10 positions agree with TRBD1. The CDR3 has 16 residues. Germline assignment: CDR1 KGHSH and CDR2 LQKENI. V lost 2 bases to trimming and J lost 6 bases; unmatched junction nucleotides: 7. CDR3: CASSPMTGGQVQPQHF. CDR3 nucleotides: TGTGCCAGCTCACCAATGACAGGGGGCCAGGTTCAGCCCCAGCATTTT.

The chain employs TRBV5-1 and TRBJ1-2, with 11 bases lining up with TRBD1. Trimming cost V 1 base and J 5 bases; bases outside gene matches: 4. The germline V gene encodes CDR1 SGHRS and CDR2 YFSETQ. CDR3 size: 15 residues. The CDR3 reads CASSLLGQGDYGYTF. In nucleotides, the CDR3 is TGCGCCAGCAGCTTGTTGGGACAGGGGGATTATGGCTACACCTTC.

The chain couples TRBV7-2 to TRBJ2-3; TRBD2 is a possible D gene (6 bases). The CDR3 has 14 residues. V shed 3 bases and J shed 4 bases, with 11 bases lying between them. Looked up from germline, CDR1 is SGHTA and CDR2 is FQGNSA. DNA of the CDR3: TGTGCCAGCAGCTTCGGACTATCTTCAGATACGCAGTATTTT. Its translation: CASSFGLSSDTQYF.

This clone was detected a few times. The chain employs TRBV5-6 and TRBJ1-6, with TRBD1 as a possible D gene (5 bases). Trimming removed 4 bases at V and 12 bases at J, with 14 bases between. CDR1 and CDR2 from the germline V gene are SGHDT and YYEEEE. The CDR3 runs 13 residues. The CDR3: CASSVGRSGPLHF. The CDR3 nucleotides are TGTGCCAGCAGCGTGGGACGCAGCGGACCCCTCCACTTT.

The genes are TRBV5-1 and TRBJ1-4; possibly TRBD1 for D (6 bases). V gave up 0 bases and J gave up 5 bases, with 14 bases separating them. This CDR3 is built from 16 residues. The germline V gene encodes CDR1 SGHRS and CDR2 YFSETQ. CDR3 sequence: CASSLDAQGRNEKLFF. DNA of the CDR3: TGCGCCAGCAGCTTGGACGCGCAGGGGCGAAATGAAAAACTGTTTTTT.

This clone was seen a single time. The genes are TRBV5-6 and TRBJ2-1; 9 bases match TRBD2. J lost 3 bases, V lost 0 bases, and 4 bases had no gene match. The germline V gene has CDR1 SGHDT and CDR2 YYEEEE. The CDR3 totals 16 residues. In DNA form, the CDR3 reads TGTGCCAGCAGCTTGGAACTAGCGGGTTTCTACAATGAGCAGTTCTTC. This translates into CASSLELAGFYNEQFF.

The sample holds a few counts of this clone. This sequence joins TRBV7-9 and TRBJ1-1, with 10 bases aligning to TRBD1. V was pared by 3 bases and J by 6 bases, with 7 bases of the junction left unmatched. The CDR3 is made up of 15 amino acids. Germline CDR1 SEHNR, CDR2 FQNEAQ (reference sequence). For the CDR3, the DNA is TGTGCCAGCAGCTTTACCGGGACAGGGGACTCTGAAGCTTTCTTT. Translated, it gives CASSFTGTGDSEAFF.

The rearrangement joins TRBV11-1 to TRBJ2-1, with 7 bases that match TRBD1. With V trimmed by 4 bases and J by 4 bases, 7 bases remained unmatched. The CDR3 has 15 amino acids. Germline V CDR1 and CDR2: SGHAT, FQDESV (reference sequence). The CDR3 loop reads CASSSGGAGYNEQFF. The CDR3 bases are TGTGCCAGCAGCTCAGGGGGTGCAGGGTACAATGAGCAGTTCTTC.

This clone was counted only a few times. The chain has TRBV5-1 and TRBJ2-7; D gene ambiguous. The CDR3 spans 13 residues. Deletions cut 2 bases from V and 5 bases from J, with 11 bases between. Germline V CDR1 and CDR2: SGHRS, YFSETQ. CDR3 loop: CASSLATVHEQYF. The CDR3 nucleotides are TGCGCCAGCAGCTTAGCAACCGTCCACGAGCAGTACTTC. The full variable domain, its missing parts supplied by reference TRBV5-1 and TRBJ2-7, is KAGVTQTPRYLIKTRGQQVTLSCSPISGHRSVSWYQQTPGQGLQFLFEYFSETQRNKGNFPGRFSGRQFSNSRSEMNVSTLELGDSALYLCASSLATVHEQYFGPGTRLTVT.